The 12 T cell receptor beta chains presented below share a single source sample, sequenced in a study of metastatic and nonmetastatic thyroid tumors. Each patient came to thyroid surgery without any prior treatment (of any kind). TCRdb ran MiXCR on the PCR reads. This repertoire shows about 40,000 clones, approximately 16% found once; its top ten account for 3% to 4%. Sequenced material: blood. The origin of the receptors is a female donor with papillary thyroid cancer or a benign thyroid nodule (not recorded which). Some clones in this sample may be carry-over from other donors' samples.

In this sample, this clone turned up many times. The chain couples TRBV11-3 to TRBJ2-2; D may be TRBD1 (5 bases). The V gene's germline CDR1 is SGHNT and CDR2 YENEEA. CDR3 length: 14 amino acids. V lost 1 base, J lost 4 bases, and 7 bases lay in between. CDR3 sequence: CASSLVDSTGELFF. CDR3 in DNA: TGTGCCAGCAGCTTAGTTGACAGCACCGGGGAGCTGTTTTTT. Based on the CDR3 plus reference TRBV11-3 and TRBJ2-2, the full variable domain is EAGVVQSPRYKIIEKKQPVAFWCNPISGHNTLYWYLQNLGQGPELLIRYENEEAVDDSQLPKDRFSAERLKGVDSTLKIQPAELGDSAVYLCASSLVDSTGELFFGEGSRLTVL.

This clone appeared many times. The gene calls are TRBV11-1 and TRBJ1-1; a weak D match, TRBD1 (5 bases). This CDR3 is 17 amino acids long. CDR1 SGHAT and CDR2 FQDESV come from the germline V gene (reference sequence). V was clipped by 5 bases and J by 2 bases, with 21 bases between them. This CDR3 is CASSPIGGSVGNTEAFF. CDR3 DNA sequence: TGTGCCAGCAGCCCCATCGGGGGGAGTGTAGGAAACACTGAAGCTTTCTTT.

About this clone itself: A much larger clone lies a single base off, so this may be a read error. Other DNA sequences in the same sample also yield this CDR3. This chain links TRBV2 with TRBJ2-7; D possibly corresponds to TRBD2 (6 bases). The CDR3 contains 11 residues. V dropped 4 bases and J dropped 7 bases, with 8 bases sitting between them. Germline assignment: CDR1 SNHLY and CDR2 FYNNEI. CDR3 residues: CASSGGGEQYF. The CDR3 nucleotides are TGTGCCAGCAGTGGTGGGGGGGAGCAGTACTTC.

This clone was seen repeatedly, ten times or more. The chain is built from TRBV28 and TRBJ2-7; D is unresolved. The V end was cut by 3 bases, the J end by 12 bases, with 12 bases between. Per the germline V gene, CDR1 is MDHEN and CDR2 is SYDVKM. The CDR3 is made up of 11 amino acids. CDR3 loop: CASSFGLSWYF. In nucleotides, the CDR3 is TGTGCCAGCAGTTTCGGCCTCAGTTGGTACTTC.

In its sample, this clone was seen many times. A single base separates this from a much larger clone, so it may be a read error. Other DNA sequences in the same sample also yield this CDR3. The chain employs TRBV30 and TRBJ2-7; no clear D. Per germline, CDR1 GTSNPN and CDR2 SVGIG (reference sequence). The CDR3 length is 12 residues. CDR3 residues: CAWMADSYEQYF. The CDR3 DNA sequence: TGCGCCTGGATGGCGGACTCCTACGAGCAGTACTTC.

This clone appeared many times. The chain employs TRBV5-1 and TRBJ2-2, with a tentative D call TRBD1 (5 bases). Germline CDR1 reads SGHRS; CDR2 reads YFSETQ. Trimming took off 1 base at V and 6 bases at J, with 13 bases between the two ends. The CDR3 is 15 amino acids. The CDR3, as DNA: TGCGCCAGCAGCTTGACCCCAGGGTTGTCCGGGGAGCTGTTTTTT. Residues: CASSLTPGLSGELFF.

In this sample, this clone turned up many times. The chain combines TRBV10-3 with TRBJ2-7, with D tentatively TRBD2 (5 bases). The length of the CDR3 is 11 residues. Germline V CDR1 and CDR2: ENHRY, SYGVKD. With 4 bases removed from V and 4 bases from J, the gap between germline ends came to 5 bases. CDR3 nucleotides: TGTGCCATCAGTGGGGAGTACGAGCAGTACTTC. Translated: CAISGEYEQYF.

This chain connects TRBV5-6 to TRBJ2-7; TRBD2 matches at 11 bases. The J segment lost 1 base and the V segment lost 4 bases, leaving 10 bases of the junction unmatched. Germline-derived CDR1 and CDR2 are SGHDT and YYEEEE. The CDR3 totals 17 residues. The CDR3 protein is CASSVTTSGSSSYEQYV. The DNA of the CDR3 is TGTGCCAGCAGCGTTACCACTAGCGGGAGTAGTTCCTACGAGCAGTACGTC.

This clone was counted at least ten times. CDR3 in DNA: TGCAGTGCAACGACCCGCACAGATACGCAGTATTTT. It yields the protein CSATTRTDTQYF. This chain links TRBV20-1 with TRBJ2-3; D remains unclear. V was clipped by 6 bases and J by 1 base, with 8 bases between them. From germline, CDR1 is DFQATT and CDR2 SNEGSKA (reference sequence). CDR3 length equals 12 residues.

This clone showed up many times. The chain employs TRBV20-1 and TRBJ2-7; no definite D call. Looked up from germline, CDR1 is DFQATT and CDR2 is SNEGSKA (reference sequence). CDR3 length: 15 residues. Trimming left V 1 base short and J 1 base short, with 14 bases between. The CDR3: CSARGFPSESYEQYF. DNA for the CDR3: TGCAGTGCTAGAGGGTTCCCGTCAGAATCCTACGAGCAGTACTTC.

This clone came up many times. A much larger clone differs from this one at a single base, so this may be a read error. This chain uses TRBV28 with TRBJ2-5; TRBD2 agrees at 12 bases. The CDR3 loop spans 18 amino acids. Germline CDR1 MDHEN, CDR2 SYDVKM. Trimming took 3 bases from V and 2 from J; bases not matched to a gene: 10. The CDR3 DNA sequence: TGTGCCAGCAGTTTTAGAACTAGCGGGGGGCCCAATCAAGAGACCCAGTACTTC. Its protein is CASSFRTSGGPNQETQYF.

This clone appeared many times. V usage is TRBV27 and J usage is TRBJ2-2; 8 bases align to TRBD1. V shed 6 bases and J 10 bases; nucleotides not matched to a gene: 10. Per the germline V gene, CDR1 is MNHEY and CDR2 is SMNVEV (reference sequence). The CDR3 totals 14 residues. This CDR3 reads CASSRTGTAVELFF. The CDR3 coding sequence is TGTGCCAGCAGCCGGACAGGGACCGCAGTGGAGCTGTTTTTT.